The T cell receptor beta chain under discussion was sequenced for a study of blood T cell repertoires in COVID-19. Authors' analysis steps: Estimates of nucleated cell counts were drawn from the amplification of reference gene primers. Produced via immunoSEQ multiplex PCR; TCRdb's table is partial and in-frame only. V, J and clone size are taken as reported in that table, and D and trimming were inferred from the DNA itself. This sample has around 190,000 clones, with about 90% found just once. The germline V gene encodes CDR1 SGHRS and CDR2 YFSETQ. CDR3 length: 15 amino acids. Between the trimmed V and J ends, which lost 0 bases and 9 bases, there was a span of 16 bases.

This sequence joins TRBV5-1 and TRBJ1-5, with unresolved D. Sample: peripheral blood. This clonotype was sampled from a man younger than 35 with active or convalescent COVID-19. The CDR3 coding sequence is TGCGCCAGCAGCTTGGACGGAGATTTAACGCGGCCCCAGCATTTT. This gives the protein CASSLDGDLTRPQHF.